The clone carrying this TCR beta chain was detected many times. Individuals who volunteered at a blood bank located in Maryland, USA, made up the group of healthy controls. The data stem from a study of neurological immune-mediated disorders. TCRdb itself ran the 5' RACE reads through MiXCR, one entry per CDR3 protein. The table records approximately 38,000 distinct CDR3 sequences, 7% to 8.5% of them present only once. The TCR was taken from a man in his fifties in good health. Sequenced: CD4+ T cells from blood.

The CDR3 nucleotides are TGCAGTGCTAGAGCCGTTAGCGGGCCGCACAATGAGCAGTTCTTC. Its translation: CSARAVSGPHNEQFF. The chain employs TRBV20-1 and TRBJ2-1; 7 nucleotides agree with TRBD2. CDR1 DFQATT and CDR2 SNEGSKA come from the germline V gene (reference sequence). The CDR3 covers 15 residues. The trim removed 1 base at V and 5 bases at J, leaving 8 bases unmatched.